The 28 T cell receptor beta chains below come from one sample, sequenced in a study of cytomegalovirus exposure and HLA in healthy donors. Vbeta (60) and Jbeta (13) primers were used in the PCR. Here immunoSEQ multiplex PCR was the method, and the copy in TCRdb shows in-frame clones only, minus some. The top ten clones hold approximately 6.5% of a sample with more than 95,000 clones, around 78% of them seen once. Sequenced sample: PBMCs. The source is a woman between 35 and 50 years old in good health and CMV-seronegative.

The chain couples TRBV9 to TRBJ2-3; 8 bases map to TRBD2. This CDR3 has 16 residues. Unmatched junction bases numbered 7, after V lost 4 bases and J lost 0 bases. Germline-derived CDR1 and CDR2 are SGDLS and YYNGEE. For the CDR3, the DNA is TGTGCCAGCAGCCCCCGACTAGCGTGGAGCACAGATACGCAGTATTTT. Translated: CASSPRLAWSTDTQYF.

V gene TRBV5-8 combines with J gene TRBJ1-1; 8 nucleotides agree with TRBD1. This CDR3 spans 15 amino acids. Germline loops: CDR1 SGHTS, CDR2 YDEGEE. Trimming at V came to 3 bases and at J to 10 bases, leaving 14 bases not matched to a gene. The CDR3 loop is CASSSRQGQGPLAFF. The CDR3 DNA is TGTGCCAGCAGCTCCCGGCAAGGACAGGGTCCCTTAGCTTTCTTT.

This rearrangement joins TRBV28 to TRBJ2-7; 12 bases map to TRBD1. J lost 4 bases, V lost 6 bases, and 16 bases had no gene match. The CDR3 has 18 amino acids. Germline V gives CDR1 MDHEN, CDR2 SYDVKM. The DNA of the CDR3 is TGTGCCAGCAGATCGACGGGACAGGGGGCTTCCTTACGGTACGAGCAGTACTTC. This gives the protein CASRSTGQGASLRYEQYF.

V and J are TRBV7-2 and TRBJ2-7; a possible D gene is TRBD1 (6 bases). Looked up from germline, CDR1 is SGHTA and CDR2 is FQGNSA. This CDR3 is 15 amino acids long. The germline V and J ends were trimmed by 6 bases and 1 base, with 16 bases remaining between them. In DNA, the CDR3 is TGTGCCAGCAGTTTTGGACAGCCTGAATCCTACGAGCAGTACTTC. It is translated as CASSFGQPESYEQYF.

The chain joins TRBV6-5 to TRBJ2-7; the D gene is possibly TRBD2 (6 bases). The CDR3 is 16 amino acids. Germline CDR1 is MNHEY and CDR2 is SVGAGI. Trimming took off 0 bases at V and 0 bases at J, with 12 bases between the two ends. CDR3 nucleotides: TGTGCCAGCAGTTACTCAGCGGGTGGAAACTCCTACGAGCAGTACTTC. Translation gives CASSYSAGGNSYEQYF.

The gene calls are TRBV11-2 and TRBJ2-7; D is ambiguous. The V end lost 1 base, the J end lost 5 bases, and 12 bases lay between the germline ends. The CDR3 loop spans 14 amino acids. Germline-derived CDR1 and CDR2 are SGHAT and FQNNGV. CDR3 residues: CASSLGFRVDEQYF. CDR3 nucleotides: TGTGCCAGCAGCTTAGGCTTCCGGGTCGACGAGCAGTACTTC.

V gene TRBV5-6 combines with J gene TRBJ2-2; TRBD2 agrees at 15 bases. The CDR3 sequence is 16 residues long. V dropped 3 bases and J dropped 5; count of bases not matched to a gene: 2. Germline CDR1 SGHDT, CDR2 YYEEEE. The DNA for the CDR3 is TGTGCCAGCAGCTGGGGACTAGCGGGAGGTACCGGGGAGCTGTTTTTT. This sequence encodes CASSWGLAGGTGELFF.

This rearrangement joins TRBV7-2 to TRBJ1-3, with a weak D call TRBD1 (5 bases). The length of the CDR3 is 15 residues. Trimming pared 5 bases from V and 4 bases from J, leaving 15 bases between. Germline V CDR1 and CDR2: SGHTA, FQGNSA. CDR3 sequence: CASSTPGGMGNTIYF. Written as DNA, the CDR3 is TGTGCCAGCAGCACCCCCGGGGGGATGGGAAACACCATATATTTT.

V gene TRBV18 combines with J gene TRBJ2-1; D is uncertain. Germline V gives CDR1 KGHSH, CDR2 LQKENI. V was pared by 3 bases and J by 14 bases, with 23 bases between. This CDR3 comprises 15 residues. CDR3 DNA sequence: TGTGCCAGCTCACCGGGCCCGTTTGAAAGCCCCTCAAAGTTCTTC. Translation: CASSPGPFESPSKFF.

The V and J genes are TRBV15 and TRBJ2-7, with 10 bases identical to TRBD1. Trimming cost V 1 base and J 4 bases; bases outside gene matches: 4. The CDR3 covers 15 residues. The germline V gene has CDR1 LNHNV and CDR2 YYDKDF (reference sequence). CDR3 sequence reads: CATSRAGQGTYEQYF. CDR3 coding DNA: TGTGCCACCAGCAGAGCGGGACAGGGGACATACGAGCAGTACTTC. Filled out from reference TRBV15 and TRBJ2-7, the complete variable domain reads DAMVIQNPRYQVTQFGKPVTLSCSQTLNHNVMYWYQQKSSQAPKLLFHYYDKDFNNEADTPDNFQSRRPNTSFCFLDIRSPGLGDTAMYLCATSRAGQGTYEQYFGPGTRLTVT.

The V call is TRBV9, the J call TRBJ2-1; 7 bases are shared with TRBD1. Germline V gene sequence: CDR1 SGDLS, CDR2 YYNGEE. The junction had 7 bases not matched to a gene; V was cut back by 2 bases and J by 8 bases. The CDR3 loop spans 14 amino acids. This CDR3 reads CASSVADRADEQFF. In DNA, the CDR3 is TGTGCCAGCAGCGTGGCAGACAGGGCGGATGAGCAGTTCTTC.

This clone was recorded a few times. The chain joins TRBV28 to TRBJ2-5; 7 bases map to TRBD1. The CDR3 is made up of 14 amino acids. The J segment lost 7 bases and the V segment lost 3 bases, leaving 8 bases of the junction unmatched. The germline V gene has CDR1 MDHEN and CDR2 SYDVKM. The CDR3 sequence is CASSFDRERGTQYF. The CDR3 DNA follows: TGTGCCAGCAGTTTCGACAGGGAGAGGGGGACCCAGTACTTC.

For this clone: A read error may account for a junction end that differs from germline. The V call is TRBV7-9, the J call TRBJ2-7; 8 nucleotides align to TRBD1. Germline CDR1 reads SEHNR; CDR2 reads FQNEAQ (reference sequence). The CDR3 is 14 residues long. The CDR3 DNA sequence: TGTTCCAGCAGCCCCGGACAGGGACCTTTTCAGCAGTACTTC. Its protein product is CSSSPGQGPFQQYF.

The genes are TRBV11-2 and TRBJ2-2; TRBD2 matches at 7 bases. CDR1 is SGHAT and CDR2 is FQNNGV in the germline V gene. Unmatched junction bases numbered 15, after V lost 2 bases and J lost 3 bases. This CDR3 has 19 amino acids. The CDR3 nucleotides read TGTGCCAGCAGCTTATGGGCCCAAGCGGGACCGGGGGACACCGGGGAGCTGTTTTTT. Translating it yields CASSLWAQAGPGDTGELFF.

This clone was recorded a few times. The chain links TRBV7-8 to TRBJ2-7; 10 bases match TRBD1. With 4 bases clipped from V and 7 bases from J, the junction kept 7 bases outside the gene matches. The length of the CDR3 is 14 residues. Germline assignment: CDR1 SGHVS and CDR2 FQNEAQ. Here the CDR3 DNA reads TGTGCCAGCAGCTCGATCGGACAGGGGGGGGAGCAGTACTTC. Its protein product is CASSSIGQGGEQYF.

The chain carries TRBV28 and TRBJ2-7, with D maybe TRBD2 (5 bases). V lost 2 bases to trimming and J lost 1 base, with 12 bases between them. Looked up from germline, CDR1 is MDHEN and CDR2 is SYDVKM. The CDR3 totals 15 residues. As DNA, the CDR3 is TGTGCCAGCAGTTTACCGTATAGCGATTCCTACGAGCAGTACTTC. As protein: CASSLPYSDSYEQYF. The full variable domain, completed using reference TRBV28 and TRBJ2-7, is DVKVTQSSRYLVKRTGEKVFLECVQDMDHENMFWYRQDPGLGLRLIYFSYDVKMKEKGDIPEGYSVSREKKERFSLILESASTNQTSMYLCASSLPYSDSYEQYFGPGTRLTVT.

J is TRBJ1-5 and V is TRBV7-9; tentative D call: TRBD1 (5 bases). Germline V lookup: CDR1 SEHNR, CDR2 FQNEAQ (reference sequence). This CDR3 contains 13 residues. With 0 bases removed from V and 5 bases from J, the gap between germline ends came to 5 bases. CDR3 in amino acids: CASSLAGHQPQHF. The DNA for the CDR3 is TGTGCCAGCAGCTTAGCGGGGCATCAGCCCCAGCATTTT.

The chain joins TRBV19 to TRBJ1-1; D is uncertain. There are 15 residues in the CDR3. CDR1 and CDR2 from the germline V gene are LNHDA and SQIVND (reference sequence). The V gene lost 10 bases and the J gene lost 5 bases, with 23 bases spanning the gap. The CDR3 protein is CAIEPQRGVRTEAFF. In DNA, the CDR3 is TGTGCCATCGAGCCTCAGCGGGGAGTGAGAACTGAAGCTTTCTTT.

The genes are TRBV28 and TRBJ2-2, with a tentative D call TRBD2 (5 bases). Looked up from germline, CDR1 is MDHEN and CDR2 is SYDVKM. V was pared by 1 base and J by 0 bases, with 12 bases between. The CDR3 extends over 17 amino acids. CDR3 in amino acids: CASSLSRWGANTGELFF. The CDR3 DNA sequence: TGTGCCAGCAGTTTATCCCGGTGGGGAGCGAACACCGGGGAGCTGTTTTTT.

The rearrangement links TRBV7-8 to TRBJ2-1, with D maybe TRBD2 (6 bases). The CDR3 spans 15 residues. Trimming stripped 5 bases from V and 8 bases from J, with 19 bases between. The germline V gene has CDR1 SGHVS and CDR2 FQNEAQ. In nucleotides, the CDR3 is TGTGCCAGCAGCCACCGGGAGAGCGGGTGGGATGAGCAGTTCTTC. Its translation: CASSHRESGWDEQFF.

The rearrangement uses TRBV15 and TRBJ2-7; 9 bases fit TRBD1. Germline CDR1 and CDR2: LNHNV and YYDKDF (reference sequence). The V gene end was trimmed by 0 bases and the J gene end by 4 bases; junction bases not matched to a gene: 22. The CDR3 covers 21 residues. CDR3 in amino acids: CATSRDPPTGGALPGRYEQYF. Written as DNA, the CDR3 is TGTGCCACCAGCAGAGACCCCCCCACAGGGGGCGCCTTGCCCGGTAGATACGAGCAGTACTTC.

This clone was observed once. The rearrangement uses TRBV5-1 and TRBJ2-7; 10 bases agree with TRBD2. Germline V gene sequence: CDR1 SGHRS, CDR2 YFSETQ. The CDR3 is 15 amino acids. The V gene end was trimmed by 0 bases and the J gene end by 2 bases; junction bases not matched to a gene: 2. This CDR3 reads CASSLGGTSAYEQYF. The DNA for the CDR3 is TGCGCCAGCAGCTTGGGGGGGACTAGCGCCTACGAGCAGTACTTC. The full variable domain, completed using reference TRBV5-1 and TRBJ2-7, is KAGVTQTPRYLIKTRGQQVTLSCSPISGHRSVSWYQQTPGQGLQFLFEYFSETQRNKGNFPGRFSGRQFSNSRSEMNVSTLELGDSALYLCASSLGGTSAYEQYFGPGTRLTVT.

The genes are TRBV19 and TRBJ2-5, with 11 bases aligning to TRBD2. CDR1 and CDR2 from the germline V gene are LNHDA and SQIVND (reference sequence). Losses at the gene ends were 6 bases for V and 7 bases for J; bases not matched to a gene: 10. CDR3 size: 15 residues. CDR3 DNA: TGTGCCAGTAGGCCCGTAGCGGGAGGGCCGGGGACCCAGTACTTC. It is translated as CASRPVAGGPGTQYF.

The chain combines TRBV10-2 with TRBJ1-1; 9 nucleotides agree with TRBD1. Germline-derived CDR1 and CDR2 are WSHSY and SAAADI. This CDR3 has 15 amino acids. The trim removed 11 bases at V and 6 bases at J, leaving 16 bases unmatched. The CDR3 reads CAGTIGQGRMSEAFF. The CDR3 DNA follows: TGCGCCGGAACTATCGGACAGGGGAGAATGTCTGAAGCTTTCTTT.

The chain recombines TRBV6-6 with TRBJ1-2; TRBD1 is a possible D gene (5 bases). This CDR3 has 16 residues. Per the germline V gene, CDR1 is MNHNY and CDR2 is SVGAGI (reference sequence). Trimming stripped 5 bases from V and 2 bases from J, with 18 bases between. The CDR3 DNA reads TGTGCCAGCAGTCACACCCGCAGGGCTTCGAACTATGGCTACACCTTC. This sequence encodes CASSHTRRASNYGYTF.

The rearrangement uses TRBV10-3 and TRBJ1-1, with 8 bases aligning to TRBD1. This CDR3 contains 13 residues. Germline V CDR1 and CDR2: ENHRY, SYGVKD. The V segment lost 7 bases and the J segment 4 bases; nucleotides outside the gene matches: 5. The CDR3 DNA follows: TGTGCCATCACCAGGGGGCGGACCACTGAAGCTTTCTTT. This codes for CAITRGRTTEAFF.

This clone turned up a few times. The chain couples TRBV12-5 to TRBJ2-3, with D maybe TRBD1 (5 bases). CDR1 and CDR2 from the germline V gene are LGHNT and FRNRAP. This CDR3 spans 14 amino acids. Trimming pared 5 bases from V and 2 bases from J, leaving 11 bases between. The CDR3, as DNA: TGTGCTAGTGGTGGGGCCCTGGCCACAGATACGCAGTATTTT. Translating it yields CASGGALATDTQYF.

The rearrangement uses TRBV5-6 and TRBJ2-4, with D perhaps matching TRBD2 (6 bases). The CDR3 length is 14 residues. CDR1 SGHDT and CDR2 YYEEEE come from the germline V gene. V was cut by 4 bases and J by 1 base, with 9 bases left in between. The CDR3: CASSPGSAKNIQYF. CDR3 DNA: TGTGCCAGCAGCCCCGGGAGTGCCAAAAACATTCAGTACTTC.